The entry that follows covers one TCR beta chain sequence. No antigen is known for it. Base-call qualities are not available, and no considerably larger clone is one nucleotide away. The time point label of this sample denotes: newly diagnosed GD, antithyroid drugs for less than 3 months. For both TCR sequencing and RNA sequencing, RNA was extracted from PBMCs in TRIzol. Graves' disease was diagnosed according to American Thyroid Association guidelines. Patients for the study were recruited at an endocrinology department in Xi'an, China. Each patient gave about 10 milliliters of peripheral blood, collected in an EDTA anticoagulant tube. PBMCs were isolated by Ficoll Paque Plus density gradient separation without further T cell sorting. RNA quality was checked with an Agilent 2100 Bioanalyzer and agarose gel, and concentration with a NanoDrop 2000. Trimming removed 6 bases from V and 6 bases from J, leaving 21 bases between the germline ends. Measured from the cysteine to the phenylalanine, the CDR3 is 16 residues long. Only the CDR3 portion is preserved as DNA: 48 bases, with reading frame beginning at the first base. From a lookup of the germline V gene, CDR1 and CDR2 are KGHSH and LQKENI.

The record originates from a study of regulatory T cells in long-lasting Graves disease (dated by TCRdb to the early 2020s). About the investigation overall: Antithyroid drugs had been taken for less than 3 months by newly diagnosed Graves' disease patients. Persistent Graves' disease patients were compared with newly diagnosed Graves' disease patients by peripheral blood TCR sequencing and RNA sequencing. TCR sequencing covered some 13 persistent and approximately 20 newly diagnosed Graves' disease patients, about 35 samples in total. The study took place in China and was registered as a clinical trial.

To prepare the library, multiplex PCR was applied. TCRdb records Illumina HiSeq 4000 as the sequencer. iRepertoire HTBI primers and Arm-PCR amplification of CDR3 regions were used to construct TCR beta libraries. PCR products were gel purified before sequencing. The study's own analysis went as follows. Gene usage analysis of CDR3 amino acid clonotypes used the roughly 60 TRBV and around 14 TRBJ segments found across samples. COPE and FqMerger were used to merge filtered high-quality paired reads into contigs. BLAST was used to align contigs to the IMGT TRBV, TRBD and TRBJ reference genes, and CDR3 was defined following IMGT. Clonotypes above 0.1% frequency were classified as highly expanded clones. Repertoire diversity was measured by Shannon entropy, and V-J evenness by the Gini coefficient. Clonotypes shared by more than one individual were considered public. In TCRdb, the public reads were trimmed at Q25 with fastp and aligned with MiXCR, with productive beta chains retained. Rows with one shared CDR3 protein collapse into an entry with the most common genes and DNA. TCRdb's processing, not the authors', yielded these V and J calls. For this sample the table gives 400,000 to 650,000 distinct CDR3 sequences, of which about 16% were detected only once. The ten largest clonotypes hold approximately 25% of the sample.

The paper's findings and limits, for the study overall: Only the TCR beta chain was sequenced and analyzed. Compared with newly diagnosed patients, patients with persistent Graves' disease had lower TCR Shannon entropy and fewer highly expanded clones, which suggests clonal expansion. Persistent disease showed preferential use of TRBV28, TRBJ1-2 and TRBJ2-5, whereas newly diagnosed disease favored TRBV20-1 and TRBJ2-1. The authors noted that the small sample size was a limitation that may lower accuracy. Persistent patients shared more public clonotypes among themselves (around 2,500) than newly diagnosed patients did (nearly 1,000). Because the primary lesion, thyroid tissue, could not be accessed, the study looked at peripheral blood alone.

These data were also reused for a study on T cells in Graves' hyperthyroidism and ophthalmopathy. The second paper further reports: Stable Graves' hyperthyroidism was defined as no progression to ophthalmopathy during 18 months of follow-up. Hyperthyroidism patients were newly diagnosed, had a disease duration of under 2 months, and were aged 18 to 65 years. Patients with uncontrolled infections, other autoimmune diseases, pregnancy or lactation were excluded. Diagnoses were established on the basis of clinical symptoms, serum thyroxine and TRAb, thyroid ultrasound, and orbital computed tomography. A first-round RT-PCR of the TCR CDR3 used the HTBI primer set with the Qiagen OneStep RT-PCR kit. Most expanded thyroid clonotypes (frequency above 0.001) were also found in blood, which suggests that blood repertoires may mirror thyroid immune responses. A model built on a 13 V-J signature distinguished ophthalmopathy from stable hyperthyroidism, reaching 85% to 90% sensitivity and about 81% specificity in cross-validation and 80%/75% in testing. During validation, the model predicted progression to ophthalmopathy a median of approximately 6.5 months ahead of onset, with 70.59% sensitivity and more than 72% specificity. A discovery cohort of 95 to 100 patients, about 44 with Graves' ophthalmopathy and about 58 with stable Graves' hyperthyroidism, was used to find distinguishing TCR V-J signatures. Prospective prediction of ophthalmopathy was tested in an independent validation cohort consisting of under 20 hyperthyroidism patients and around 16 patients who later progressed to ophthalmopathy. The roughly 91 discovery patients were randomly divided into training and test sets at a 7:3 ratio. In addition, the study compared T-cell repertoires in thyroid tissue and in blood from over 5 Graves' hyperthyroidism patients. Following sampling, methimazole starting at 30 mg daily was given to hyperthyroidism patients, and high-dose intravenous methylprednisolone was given to ophthalmopathy patients. A second multiplex PCR round built the libraries, followed by size selection and purification. Paired-end sequencing of the libraries was performed with 100 bp reads on an Illumina HiSeq2000. SOAPnuke was used to process the raw data, removing reads that contained adapters or uncalled bases, had a mean Phred below 15, or lacked an exact match to the constant primer or identifier. COPE v1.2.5 was used to merge the high-quality paired reads, and each unique nucleotide sequence was defined as a clonotype. Clonotypes were aligned to IMGT TRBV, TRBD and TRBJ reference segments using MiTCR v1.1. The analysis was restricted to V-J combinations with a frequency above 0.0001, which together covered 99% to 99.2% of the repertoires. The TCS score was defined as the ratio of F50 (clonal expansion) to E x V (chaos), calculated using BLOSUM62-based TCRdist between CDR3 peptides within each V-J. Welch's t-statistics and random forest reduced around 510 V-J features to 10 to 15, which were used in a naive Bayes classifier (R e1071). Sample size was not statistically predetermined, and investigators were not blinded to group allocation. TCR Vbeta CDR3 sequencing of 120 to 150 peripheral blood samples (more than 40 ophthalmopathy, roughly 74 hyperthyroidism and approximately 17 progressor patients) is reported in the paper.

The rearranged segments are TRBV18 and TRBJ1-5; the D gene lacks a confident call. The source is a woman aged 40 to 65 with Graves disease. Donor details come from another sample of the same person, matched by shared clones. Sequencing used peripheral blood mononuclear cells (PBMCs), obtained at new diagnosis, from a patient treated with antithyroid drugs. The bases are TGTGCCAGCTCCCCTTTCCAAGGCCCCTGGAGTCAGCCCCAGCATTTT. Protein translation: CASSPFQGPWSQPQHF.